This T cell receptor (beta chain) appears in the sequencing data of a study of cytomegalovirus exposure and HLA in healthy donors. In the study overall: Falling in the Caucasian-associated ancestry cluster were approximately 86% of approximately 410 genotyped donors. Study conclusions and caveats: Rare sequences made up most TCRs, while some public TCRs were found in many donors. CMV serostatus was the sole immune exposure information available. Later genetic work tied a missense DCLRE1C variant to beta-chain V and J trimming.

A remark on this clone: What it recognizes is unknown.

Per the germline V gene, CDR1 is SGDLS and CDR2 is YYNGEE. With V trimmed by 0 bases and J by 8 bases, 2 bases remained unmatched. The CDR3 contains 14 residues. Both 60 Vbeta primers and 13 Jbeta primers went into the PCR. Repertoires were generated with immunoSEQ multiplex PCR, while TCRdb's copy carries only in-frame clones and drops some. Counted here are about 94,000 clones, 50% to 75% occurring once; the ten biggest clones make up around 4.2%. The TCR comes from a man aged 25 to 40 in good health and CMV-seronegative. The specimen was PBMCs. The chain recombines TRBV9 with TRBJ2-3; 11 nucleotides align to TRBD2. The CDR3, as DNA: TGTGCCAGCAGCGTAGCTCTAGCGGGGGGTACGCAGTATTTT. Translating it yields CASSVALAGGTQYF.